Ten or more counts support the clone carrying this T cell receptor (beta chain). The antigen is not known. Isolated PBMCs totaled at least 6.5 million in each sample. Extracted total RNA amounted to at least 5.5 micrograms for each sample. Germline assignment: CDR1 SGHTA and CDR2 FQGNSA. V lost 1 base to trimming and J lost 4 bases, with 13 bases between them. There are 15 residues in the CDR3. This sample stems from a study of blood T cells in healthy people across ages. Findings of the study overall: Unsorted PBMC input precluded a conclusive naive versus antigen-experienced comparison.

Then a second PCR, running roughly 7 to 12 cycles, was carried out with a sample-barcoded 5' primer and a J-beta primer mix. Each of the cDNA molecules was tagged by a template-switch adaptor with 12 random nucleotides. TCRdb reprocessed the 5' RACE reads via MiXCR and lists one record per CDR3 protein. The sample records 710,000 or so distinct CDR3 sequences, approximately 30% being singletons. The sequence derives from a woman of 80 years or more in good health. The chain recombines TRBV7-2 with TRBJ1-2, with D possibly matching TRBD1 (5 bases). The specimen was blood. CDR3 protein: CASSLDGGGGYGYTF. CDR3 nucleotide sequence: TGTGCCAGCAGCTTAGACGGGGGGGGTGGCTATGGCTACACCTTC. Full variable domain (rest looked up from reference TRBV7-2 and TRBJ1-2): GAGVSQSPSNKVTEKGKDVELRCDPISGHTALYWYRQSLGQGLEFLIYFQGNSAPDKSGLPSDRFSAERTGGSVSTLTIQRTQQEDSAVYLCASSLDGGGGYGYTFGSGTRLTVV.